This paragraph covers one T cell receptor (beta chain) sequence. Its antigen is not identified. The entry originates in a study of PD-1 blockade in classical Hodgkin lymphoma. Study observations and caveats: Still unresolved is the cause of the repertoire differences, which may be disease activity or prior therapy. Healthy donors were reported to have higher baseline TCR diversity than newly diagnosed patients.

There are 16 residues in the CDR3. V was pared by 0 bases and J by 9 bases, with 9 bases of the junction left unmatched. Per the germline V gene, CDR1 is SGHNT and CDR2 is YENEEA. Data came from immunoSEQ multiplex PCR; TCRdb stores just in-frame clones and leaves some out. The sample includes over 60,000 clones, about 93% of them seen just once. Stated time point: newly diagnosed, previously untreated cHL patient sample. Comparator PBMCs were from newly diagnosed, untreated classical Hodgkin lymphoma. The rearrangement joins TRBV11-3 to TRBJ2-3, with 10 bases matching TRBD2. Sequenced: peripheral blood mononuclear cells (PBMCs). This sequence was found in a human donor with classical Hodgkin lymphoma. For the CDR3, the DNA is TGTGCCAGCAGCTTAGATGCAGCGGGGGGGCCGGGGACGCAGTATTTT. Encoded protein: CASSLDAAGGPGTQYF.